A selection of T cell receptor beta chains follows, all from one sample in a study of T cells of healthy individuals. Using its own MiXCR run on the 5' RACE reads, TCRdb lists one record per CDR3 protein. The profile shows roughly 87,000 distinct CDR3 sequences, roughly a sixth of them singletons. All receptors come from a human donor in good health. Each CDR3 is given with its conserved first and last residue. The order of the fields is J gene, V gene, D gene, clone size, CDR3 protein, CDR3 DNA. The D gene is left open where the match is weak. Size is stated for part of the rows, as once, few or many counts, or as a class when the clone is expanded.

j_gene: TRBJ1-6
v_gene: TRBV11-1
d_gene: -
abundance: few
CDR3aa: CASSYKGNNSPLHF
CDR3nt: TGTGCCAGCAGTTACAAGGGAAACAATTCACCCCTCCACTTT

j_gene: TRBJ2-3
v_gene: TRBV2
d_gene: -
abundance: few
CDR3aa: CASSVNRGDTQYF
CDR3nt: TGTGCCAGCAGTGTGAACCGCGGAGATACGCAGTATTTT

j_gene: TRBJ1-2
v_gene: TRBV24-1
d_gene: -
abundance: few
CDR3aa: CATSGAGNGYTF
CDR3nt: TGTGCCACCAGTGGGGCAGGGAATGGCTACACCTTC

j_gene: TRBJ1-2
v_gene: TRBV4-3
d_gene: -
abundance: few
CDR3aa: CASSQEEWRSSYGYTF
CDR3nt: TGCGCCAGCAGCCAAGAAGAGTGGAGATCCTCCTATGGCTACACCTTC

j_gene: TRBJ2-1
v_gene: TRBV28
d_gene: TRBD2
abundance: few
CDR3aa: CASSELAGGGNEQFF
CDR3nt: TGTGCCAGCAGTGAACTAGCGGGAGGGGGCAATGAGCAGTTCTTC

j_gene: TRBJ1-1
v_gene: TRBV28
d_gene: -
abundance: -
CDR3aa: CASSLGRQAFF
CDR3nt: TGTGCCAGCAGTTTAGGGCGTCAAGCTTTCTTT

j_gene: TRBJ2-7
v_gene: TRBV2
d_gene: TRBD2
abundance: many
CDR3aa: CALRLAGTYEQYF
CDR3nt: TGTGCCCTACGACTAGCGGGTACCTACGAGCAGTACTTC

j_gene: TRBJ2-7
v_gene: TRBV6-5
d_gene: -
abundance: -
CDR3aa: CASSRQKSDEQYF
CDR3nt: TGTGCCAGCAGTAGACAGAAGTCGGACGAGCAGTACTTC

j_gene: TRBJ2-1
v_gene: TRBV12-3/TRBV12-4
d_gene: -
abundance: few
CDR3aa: CASSLWGVNEQFF
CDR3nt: TGTGCCAGCAGTTTATGGGGCGTCAATGAGCAGTTCTTC

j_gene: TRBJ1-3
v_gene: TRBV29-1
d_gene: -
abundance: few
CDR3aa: CSVEDRSGNSGNTIYF
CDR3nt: TGCAGCGTTGAAGATCGGTCAGGCAACTCTGGAAACACCATATATTTT

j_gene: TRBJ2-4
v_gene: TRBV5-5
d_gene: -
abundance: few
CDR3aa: CASSLWPLAAKNIQYF
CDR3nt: TGTGCCAGCAGCTTGTGGCCTCTTGCAGCCAAAAACATTCAGTACTTC

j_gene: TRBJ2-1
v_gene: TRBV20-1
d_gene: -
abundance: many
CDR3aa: CSARGGGPYNEQFF
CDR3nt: TGCAGTGCTAGAGGAGGGGGGCCCTACAATGAGCAGTTCTTC

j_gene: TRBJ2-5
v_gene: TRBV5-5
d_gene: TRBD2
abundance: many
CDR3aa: CASSFGTRGLAGGIGEETQYF
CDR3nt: TGTGCCAGCAGCTTCGGGACAAGAGGACTAGCGGGGGGCATTGGAGAAGAGACCCAGTACTTC

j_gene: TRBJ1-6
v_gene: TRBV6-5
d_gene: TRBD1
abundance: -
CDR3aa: CAIRDSNNSPLHF
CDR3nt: TGTGCCATCCGGGACAGCAATAATTCACCCCTCCACTTT

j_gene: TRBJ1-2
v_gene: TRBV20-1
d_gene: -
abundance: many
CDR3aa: CSARDETGVANGYTF
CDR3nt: TGCAGTGCTAGAGACGAAACAGGAGTAGCTAACGGCTACACCTTC

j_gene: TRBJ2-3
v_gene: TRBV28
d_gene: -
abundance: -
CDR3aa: CASSLYGQGTDTQYF
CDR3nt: TGTGCCAGCAGTTTATACGGGCAGGGCACAGATACGCAGTATTTT

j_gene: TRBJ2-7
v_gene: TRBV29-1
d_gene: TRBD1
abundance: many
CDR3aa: CSVPGQGLYEQYF
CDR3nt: TGCAGCGTCCCGGGACAGGGTCTTTACGAGCAGTACTTC

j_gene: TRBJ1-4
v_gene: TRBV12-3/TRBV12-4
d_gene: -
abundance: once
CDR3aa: CASSSDREKLFF
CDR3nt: TGTGCCAGCAGTTCTGACCGAGAAAAACTGTTTTTT

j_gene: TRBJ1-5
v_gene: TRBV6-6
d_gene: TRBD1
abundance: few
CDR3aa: CASSSSPGQGRDQPQHF
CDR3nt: TGTGCCAGCAGTTCCTCGCCGGGACAGGGTCGGGATCAGCCCCAGCATTTT

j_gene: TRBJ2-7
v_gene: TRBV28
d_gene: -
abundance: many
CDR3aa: CASRGDWGEQYF
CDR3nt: TGTGCCAGCAGAGGGGATTGGGGAGAGCAGTACTTC

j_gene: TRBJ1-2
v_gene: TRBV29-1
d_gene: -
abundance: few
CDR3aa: CSVEIILDGYTF
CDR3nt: TGCAGCGTTGAAATAATACTGGATGGCTACACCTTC

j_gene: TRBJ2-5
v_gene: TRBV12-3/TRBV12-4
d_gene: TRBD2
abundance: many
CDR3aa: CASSPAGVETQYF
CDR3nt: TGTGCCAGCAGCCCCGCGGGGGTAGAGACCCAGTACTTC

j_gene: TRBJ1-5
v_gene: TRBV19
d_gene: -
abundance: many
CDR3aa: CASSITSDNQPQHF
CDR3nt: TGTGCCAGTAGTATAACGTCAGATAATCAGCCCCAGCATTTT

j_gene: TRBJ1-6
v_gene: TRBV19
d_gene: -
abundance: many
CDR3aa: CASSIAPNSPLHF
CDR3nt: TGTGCCAGTAGTATAGCGCCTAATTCACCCCTCCACTTT

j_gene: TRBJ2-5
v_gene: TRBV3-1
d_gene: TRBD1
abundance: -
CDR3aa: CASGTGGGETQYF
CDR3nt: TGTGCCAGCGGGACAGGGGGCGGGGAGACCCAGTACTTC

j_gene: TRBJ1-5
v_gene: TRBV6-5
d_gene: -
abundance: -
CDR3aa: CASSTRVAEPQHF
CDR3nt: TGTGCCAGCAGTACCAGGGTCGCAGAGCCCCAGCATTTT

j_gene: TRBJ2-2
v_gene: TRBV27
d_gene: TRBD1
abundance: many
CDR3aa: CASRGTGGTGELFF
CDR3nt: TGTGCCAGCAGGGGGACAGGGGGCACCGGGGAGCTGTTTTTT

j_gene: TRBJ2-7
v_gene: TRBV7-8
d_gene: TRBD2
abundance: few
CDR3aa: CASSATTTSGPYEQYF
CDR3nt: TGTGCCAGCAGTGCTACGACGACTAGCGGACCCTACGAGCAGTACTTC

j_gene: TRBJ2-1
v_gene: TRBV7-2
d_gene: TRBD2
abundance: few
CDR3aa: CASSSGTSPNEQFF
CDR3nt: TGTGCCAGCAGCTCAGGGACTAGCCCCAATGAGCAGTTCTTC

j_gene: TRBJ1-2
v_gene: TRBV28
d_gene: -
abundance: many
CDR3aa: CASSLVVWAGDYGYTF
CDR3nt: TGTGCCAGCAGTTTGGTGGTATGGGCAGGGGACTATGGCTACACCTTC

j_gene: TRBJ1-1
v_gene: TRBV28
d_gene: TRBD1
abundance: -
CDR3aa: CASSLHHRGAFF
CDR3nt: TGTGCCAGCAGTCTCCACCACAGGGGAGCTTTCTTT

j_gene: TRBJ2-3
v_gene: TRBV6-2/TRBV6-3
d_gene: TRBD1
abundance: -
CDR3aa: CASRQTTGASTDTQYF
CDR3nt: TGTGCCAGCAGGCAAACGACAGGGGCGAGCACAGATACGCAGTATTTT

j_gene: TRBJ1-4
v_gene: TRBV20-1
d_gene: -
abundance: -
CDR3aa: CSVTPVWGLTEKLFF
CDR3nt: TGCAGTGTCACGCCAGTTTGGGGGCTAACAGAAAAACTGTTTTTT

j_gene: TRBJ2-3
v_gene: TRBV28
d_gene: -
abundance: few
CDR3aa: CASSQKTTDTQYF
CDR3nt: TGTGCCAGCAGCCAAAAGACGACAGATACGCAGTATTTT

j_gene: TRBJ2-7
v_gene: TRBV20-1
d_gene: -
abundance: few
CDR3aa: CSASGLYEQYF
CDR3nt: TGCAGTGCGTCGGGCCTCTACGAGCAGTACTTC

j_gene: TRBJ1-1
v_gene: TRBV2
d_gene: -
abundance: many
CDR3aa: CASSYGLNTEAFF
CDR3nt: TGTGCCAGCAGTTACGGACTGAACACTGAAGCTTTCTTT

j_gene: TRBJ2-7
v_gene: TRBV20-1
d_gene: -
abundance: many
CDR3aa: CSASRNYEQYF
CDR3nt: TGCAGTGCTAGCCGAAACTACGAGCAGTACTTC

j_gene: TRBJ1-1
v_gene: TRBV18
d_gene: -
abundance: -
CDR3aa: CASSPQGTSNTEAFF
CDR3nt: TGTGCCAGCTCACCACAGGGGACATCGAACACTGAAGCTTTCTTT

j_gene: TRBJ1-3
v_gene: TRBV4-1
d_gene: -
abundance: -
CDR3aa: CASSQEPGTGITGTGNTIYF
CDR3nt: TGCGCCAGCAGCCAAGAACCGGGGACTGGAATCACCGGGACTGGAAACACCATATATTTT

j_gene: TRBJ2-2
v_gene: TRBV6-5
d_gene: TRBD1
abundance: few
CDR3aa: CASSYDLPGQGVTGELFF
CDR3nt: TGTGCCAGCAGTTACGACCTCCCTGGACAGGGCGTCACCGGGGAGCTGTTTTTT

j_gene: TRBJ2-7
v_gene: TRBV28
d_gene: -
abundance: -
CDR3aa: CASSTDTRQETTYEQYF
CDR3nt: TGTGCCAGCAGTACGGACACACGACAGGAAACTACCTACGAGCAGTACTTC

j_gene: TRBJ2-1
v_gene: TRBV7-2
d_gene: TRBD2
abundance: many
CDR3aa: CASSPLAGLYNEQFF
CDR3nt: TGTGCCAGCAGCCCTCTAGCGGGACTCTACAATGAGCAGTTCTTC

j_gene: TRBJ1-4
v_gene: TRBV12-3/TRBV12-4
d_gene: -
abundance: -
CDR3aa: CASSLSGASEKLFF
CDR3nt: TGTGCCAGCAGTTTATCGGGGGCGAGTGAAAAACTGTTTTTT

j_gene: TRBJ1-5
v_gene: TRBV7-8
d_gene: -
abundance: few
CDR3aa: CAPDAGSNQPQHF
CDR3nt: TGTGCCCCCGATGCAGGCAGCAATCAGCCCCAGCATTTT

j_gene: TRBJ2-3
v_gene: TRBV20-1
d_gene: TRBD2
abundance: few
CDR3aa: CRPLTSGMDTQYF
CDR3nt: TGCAGGCCCCTGACTAGCGGGATGGATACGCAGTATTTT

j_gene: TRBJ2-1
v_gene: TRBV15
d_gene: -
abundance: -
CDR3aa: CATSRRGTRYNEQFF
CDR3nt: TGTGCCACCAGCAGACGAGGGACAAGATACAATGAGCAGTTCTTC